This T cell receptor beta chain derives from a study of cytomegalovirus exposure and HLA in healthy donors. The PCR employed 60 Vbeta primers together with 13 Jbeta primers. Repertoires were generated with immunoSEQ multiplex PCR, while TCRdb's copy carries only in-frame clones and drops some. The data show under 200,000 clones, 81% seen once. This clone appeared once. Its cognate antigen is unknown. The junction had 10 bases not matched to a gene; V was cut back by 1 base and J by 16 bases. Germline CDR1 and CDR2: SGHTA and FQGNSA. The CDR3 spans 14 residues. Findings and caveats of the study: A previous analysis found most TCR beta V segments productive roughly 87% or roughly 30% of the time. In a later analysis, a genetic analysis reported fewer productive-TCR N-insertions in an Asian-associated ancestry cluster than the cohort average.

The rearrangement links TRBV7-2 to TRBJ1-6, with TRBD1 identical over 7 bases. The sample was PBMCs. The source of this sequence is a man aged 45-65 years in good health and CMV-seropositive. The CDR3, as DNA: TGTGCCAGCAGCTTAGGAGGGACAGCCGGCGCTCTCCACTTT. Amino acids: CASSLGGTAGALHF.